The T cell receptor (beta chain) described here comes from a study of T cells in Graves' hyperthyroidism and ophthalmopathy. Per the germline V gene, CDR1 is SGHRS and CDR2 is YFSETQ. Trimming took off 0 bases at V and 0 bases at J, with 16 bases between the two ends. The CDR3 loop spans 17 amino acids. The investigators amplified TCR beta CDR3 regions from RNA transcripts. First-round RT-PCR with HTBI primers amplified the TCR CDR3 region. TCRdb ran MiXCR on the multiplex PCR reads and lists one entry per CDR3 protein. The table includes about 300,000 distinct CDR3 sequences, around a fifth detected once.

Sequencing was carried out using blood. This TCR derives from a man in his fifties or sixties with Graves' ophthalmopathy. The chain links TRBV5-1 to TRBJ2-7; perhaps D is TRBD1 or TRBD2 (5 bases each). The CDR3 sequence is CASSLVSLGRGSYEQYF. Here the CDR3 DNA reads TGCGCCAGCAGCTTGGTATCCCTGGGACGGGGCTCCTACGAGCAGTACTTC.